What follows are 29 T cell receptor beta chains derived from one specimen sequenced in a study of T-cell reconstitution after alpha-beta-depleted transplantation in children. Molecular barcoding with unique molecular identifiers was used for the TCRbeta library. TCRdb re-called the PCR reads with MiXCR, one entry per CDR3 protein. The sample includes about 250,000 distinct CDR3 sequences, 20% to 30% seen only once; the top ten take around 4.8%. Sequenced here: PBMCs, mostly from graft donor cells, sampled 360 days after TCRalphabeta/CD19-depleted stem cell transplant. These receptors came from a female patient under 10 years old who had a stem cell transplant for congenital amegakaryocytic thrombocytopenia, so the T cells may come from the graft donor.

This clonotype turned up a few times. The chain recombines TRBV5-1 with TRBJ2-2; the D gene is possibly TRBD1 (5 bases). The germline V gene encodes CDR1 SGHRS and CDR2 YFSETQ. This CDR3 spans 17 amino acids. Trimming stripped 0 bases from V and 0 bases from J, with 12 bases between. The CDR3 here is CASSLAGRTSNTGELFF. In DNA, the CDR3 is TGCGCCAGCAGCTTGGCGGGCAGGACATCGAACACCGGGGAGCTGTTTTTT.

V is TRBV20-1 and J is TRBJ1-5; a weak D match, TRBD1 (6 bases). Germline V lookup: CDR1 DFQATT, CDR2 SNEGSKA (reference sequence). The CDR3 consists of 17 residues. The germline V and J ends were trimmed by 2 bases and 0 bases, with 17 bases remaining between them. The CDR3: CSARLRDIHYSNQPQHF. For the CDR3, the DNA is TGCAGTGCTAGACTACGGGACATACATTATAGCAATCAGCCCCAGCATTTT.

This clonotype was counted only a few times. The chain is built from TRBV7-9 and TRBJ2-2; perhaps TRBD2 as D (5 bases). V was trimmed by 4 bases and J by 5 bases, leaving 14 bases between them. CDR1 is SEHNR and CDR2 is FQNEAQ in the germline V gene (reference sequence). The CDR3 contains 15 residues. CDR3 nucleotides: TGTGCCAGCAGCTCGGCGGGTGTGGGGACCGGGGAGCTGTTTTTT. It translates to CASSSAGVGTGELFF.

The chain is built from TRBV20-1 and TRBJ2-7; D is unresolved. This CDR3 spans 16 amino acids. In germline, CDR1 is DFQATT, CDR2 SNEGSKA (reference sequence). The germline V and J ends were trimmed by 5 bases and 3 bases, with 23 bases remaining between them. In DNA form, the CDR3 reads TGCAGTGCTCGCGAACTATCCCGCTCACACGACTACGAGCAGTACTTC. Translation gives CSARELSRSHDYEQYF.

The CDR3 DNA is TGCAGCGTCGAGGGGGATGGCTACGAGCAGTACTTC. As protein: CSVEGDGYEQYF. The V call is TRBV29-1, the J call TRBJ2-7; D might be TRBD1 (6 bases). The CDR3 spans 12 residues. Trimming shortened V by 6 bases and J by 3 bases, and 12 bases separated the two germline ends. Germline-derived CDR1 and CDR2 are SQVTM and ANQGSEA.

V gene TRBV10-3 combines with J gene TRBJ1-3, with 8 bases that match TRBD1. With 5 bases clipped from V and 8 bases from J, the junction kept 2 bases outside the gene matches. Germline V lookup: CDR1 ENHRY, CDR2 SYGVKD. This CDR3 comprises 12 residues. CDR3 coding DNA: TGTGCCATCAGTCAGGGGGCCTACACCATATATTTT. Amino acids: CAISQGAYTIYF.

The chain is built from TRBV24-1 and TRBJ2-3, with TRBD2 as a possible D gene (6 bases). Trimming pared 7 bases from V and 6 bases from J, leaving 10 bases between. Germline V lookup: CDR1 KGHDR, CDR2 SFDVKD. This CDR3 has 12 amino acids. The chain's CDR3 is CATSGGRDTQYF. CDR3 nucleotides: TGTGCCACCAGCGGGGGTAGGGATACGCAGTATTTT.

The gene calls are TRBV29-1 and TRBJ1-1, with 7 bases identical to TRBD1. Looked up from germline, CDR1 is SQVTM and CDR2 is ANQGSEA. Trimming at V came to 6 bases and at J to 0 bases, leaving 4 bases not matched to a gene. This CDR3 region has 13 residues. The CDR3 region is CSVYGTVNTEAFF. The CDR3 DNA follows: TGCAGCGTATACGGGACAGTGAACACTGAAGCTTTCTTT.

V usage is TRBV20-1 and J usage is TRBJ2-7; 7 nucleotides line up with TRBD2. Germline CDR1 is DFQATT and CDR2 is SNEGSKA (reference sequence). The CDR3 runs 14 residues. J gave up 0 bases and V 3 bases, and 5 bases lay outside the gene matches. This chain's CDR3 is CSARETSASYEQYF. DNA for the CDR3: TGCAGTGCTAGGGAAACTAGCGCCTCCTACGAGCAGTACTTC.

This clonotype appeared a few times. V gene TRBV5-1 combines with J gene TRBJ2-7; D not certain. CDR1 SGHRS and CDR2 YFSETQ come from the germline V gene. Trimming took 2 bases from V and 6 from J, leaving 18 bases between them. The CDR3 is 15 residues long. The CDR3 reads CASSFATSGPSEQYF. CDR3 DNA sequence: TGCGCCAGCAGCTTCGCCACCTCGGGCCCGAGCGAGCAGTACTTC.

About this clonotype: The junction differs from germline at one of its ends, possibly a read error. This chain uses TRBV4-2 with TRBJ2-5; D is unresolved. Germline CDR1 reads LGHNA; CDR2 reads YNFKEQ. There are 13 residues in the CDR3. The CDR3 region is CASSQVVQDTQYF. The CDR3 region has the DNA TGTGCCAGCAGCCAAGTCGTGCAAGATACCCAGTACTTC.

Only a few counts were recorded for this clonotype. This chain links TRBV5-6 with TRBJ1-2, with 7 bases lining up with TRBD1. Trimming removed 7 bases from V and 3 bases from J; junction bases left unmatched: 9. The CDR3 runs to 14 residues. Germline V gene sequence: CDR1 SGHDT, CDR2 YYEEEE. CDR3 in DNA: TGTGCCAGCCTAAACAGGGGAGTTGACTATGGCTACACCTTC. It translates to CASLNRGVDYGYTF.

This clonotype was detected only a few times. The gene calls are TRBV6-1 and TRBJ2-3; 9 nucleotides match TRBD1. Germline CDR1 and CDR2: MNHNS and SASEGT. With V trimmed by 5 bases and J by 2 bases, 8 bases remained unmatched. The CDR3 covers 16 residues. The CDR3 coding sequence is TGTGCCAGCAGTATCCCGACAGGGGGAATCACAGATACGCAGTATTTT. Amino acids: CASSIPTGGITDTQYF.

This chain links TRBV2 with TRBJ1-2; D not certain. The ends were cut back, 4 bases at V and 2 bases at J, with 5 bases in the middle. CDR3 length: 12 residues. Germline CDR1 is SNHLY and CDR2 is FYNNEI. The CDR3 region has the DNA TGTGCCAGCAGTGTACAGAACTATGGCTACACCTTC. The encoded protein is CASSVQNYGYTF.

V gene TRBV6-1 combines with J gene TRBJ2-5; 7 nucleotides align to TRBD2. The germline gives CDR1 MNHNS, CDR2 SASEGT. The CDR3 is 14 amino acids. With V trimmed by 6 bases and J by 1 base, 5 bases remained unmatched. The CDR3 DNA follows: TGTGCCAGCAGCCCCGGGGGGACCCAAGAGACCCAGTACTTC. This translates into CASSPGGTQETQYF.

The rearrangement links TRBV5-1 to TRBJ2-5; TRBD1 is a possible D gene (6 bases). From germline, CDR1 is SGHRS and CDR2 YFSETQ. CDR3 length: 13 amino acids. The V gene lost 2 bases and the J gene lost 5 bases, with 10 bases spanning the gap. The CDR3 coding sequence is TGCGCCAGCAGCTTCACAGGGACGGAGACCCAGTACTTC. This gives the protein CASSFTGTETQYF.

The chain is built from TRBV5-1 and TRBJ2-1; 10 positions agree with TRBD2. The CDR3 sequence is 15 residues long. The junction had 7 bases not matched to a gene; V was cut back by 5 bases and J by 5 bases. The V gene's germline CDR1 is SGHRS and CDR2 YFSETQ. CDR3 sequence (DNA): TGCGCCAGCAGTTCCGGGACTAGCGTTAACAATGAGCAGTTCTTC. Protein product: CASSSGTSVNNEQFF.

This clonotype has a handful of counts. The chain recombines TRBV7-2 with TRBJ2-1; D gene unclear. This CDR3 region has 10 residues. The V and J ends lost 2 bases and 10 bases respectively, with 3 bases between them. The germline V gene encodes CDR1 SGHTA and CDR2 FQGNSA. The DNA of the CDR3 is TGTGCCAGCAGCTTAAGGGAGCAGTTCTTC. It encodes CASSLREQFF.

A few counts support this clonotype. The rearrangement joins TRBV28 to TRBJ2-7; TRBD2 might be the D (6 bases). CDR1 and CDR2 from the germline V gene are MDHEN and SYDVKM. The V end lost 7 bases, the J end lost 0 bases, and 16 bases lay between the germline ends. This CDR3 comprises 15 residues. In DNA form, the CDR3 reads TGTGCCAGCATCCCTAGCGTCCCGAGCTCCTACGAGCAGTACTTC. It specifies CASIPSVPSSYEQYF.

This clonotype was observed a handful of times. V and J are TRBV10-3 and TRBJ1-1; a weak D match, TRBD1 (6 bases). The CDR3 extends over 17 amino acids. CDR1 is ENHRY, CDR2 SYGVKD, per germline. V lost 6 bases and J 1 base, leaving 21 bases between the germline ends. The CDR3: CAIRGPRGGGKNTEAFF. Written as DNA, the CDR3 is TGTGCCATCAGAGGACCCAGGGGAGGTGGCAAGAACACTGAAGCTTTCTTT.

This clonotype occurred a few times. This rearrangement joins TRBV7-8 to TRBJ1-1; a weak D match, TRBD1 (5 bases). CDR1 and CDR2 from the germline V gene are SGHVS and FQNEAQ. The CDR3 runs to 14 residues. V lost 3 bases, J lost 1 base, and 9 bases lay in between. CDR3 in amino acids: CASSFVDTNTEAFF. CDR3 in DNA: TGTGCCAGCAGCTTTGTGGACACGAACACTGAAGCTTTCTTT.

This clonotype occurred a few times. The chain couples TRBV5-1 to TRBJ2-7, with 8 bases fitting TRBD1. From germline, CDR1 is SGHRS and CDR2 YFSETQ. The trim removed 1 base at V and 5 bases at J, leaving 5 bases unmatched. The CDR3 covers 14 residues. CDR3 amino acids: CASSLQGANHEQYF. Written as DNA, the CDR3 is TGCGCCAGCAGCTTGCAGGGGGCGAACCACGAGCAGTACTTC.

There are a few counts of this clonotype. This chain uses TRBV10-3 with TRBJ1-2, with 8 bases matching TRBD1. CDR1 is ENHRY and CDR2 is SYGVKD in the germline V gene. The CDR3 consists of 15 residues. V was pared by 11 bases and J by 3 bases, with 14 bases of the junction left unmatched. CDR3 sequence reads: CASSGTGDLDYGYTF. The CDR3 region has the DNA TGTGCCTCCTCCGGGACAGGTGATCTAGACTATGGCTACACCTTC.

This clonotype was counted at least ten times. The chain recombines TRBV12-3 or TRBV12-4 with TRBJ2-5; D not resolved. V was clipped by 6 bases and J by 1 base, with 12 bases between them. The CDR3 loop spans 14 amino acids. The CDR3 sequence: CASRLGSTQETQYF. For the CDR3, the DNA is TGTGCCAGCAGGCTGGGCTCTACCCAAGAGACCCAGTACTTC.

This clonotype was detected only a few times. The chain couples TRBV6-5 to TRBJ1-1, with D unresolved. With 3 bases removed from V and 3 bases from J, the gap between germline ends came to 14 bases. CDR1 MNHEY and CDR2 SVGAGI come from the germline V gene. The CDR3 is 15 amino acids. In nucleotides, the CDR3 is TGTGCCAGCAGTTATTCAGCCCCGAGGGACACTGAAGCTTTCTTT. It codes for CASSYSAPRDTEAFF.

The genes are TRBV4-3 and TRBJ2-7; 8 nucleotides match TRBD2. Germline trimming cut 1 base from V and 3 bases from J; bases unmatched to any gene: 11. The V gene's germline CDR1 is LGHNA and CDR2 YSLEER. The CDR3 loop spans 17 amino acids. The CDR3 here is CASSQVHEREKLYEQYF. In DNA form, the CDR3 reads TGCGCCAGCAGCCAAGTACACGAGCGGGAGAAACTCTACGAGCAGTACTTC.

CDR3 residues: CASRIPGSKHGYTF. In nucleotides, the CDR3 is TGTGCCAGCAGGATTCCGGGTTCTAAGCATGGCTACACCTTC. The chain uses TRBV6-1 and TRBJ1-2; D remains ambiguous. Per the germline V gene, CDR1 is MNHNS and CDR2 is SASEGT. Trimming took off 6 bases at V and 6 bases at J, with 17 bases between the two ends. The CDR3 is 14 residues long.

This clonotype was found a few times. V gene TRBV4-1 combines with J gene TRBJ2-7; the D is unclear. Germline lookup yields CDR1 MGHRA and CDR2 YSYEKL. The CDR3 length is 13 residues. Trimming cost V 4 bases and J 5 bases, with 12 bases left between them. In DNA form, the CDR3 reads TGCGCCAGCAGCCTCTCGCGGTTCGACGAGCAGTACTTC. Translating it yields CASSLSRFDEQYF.

This clonotype was seen a handful of times. V gene TRBV5-4 combines with J gene TRBJ1-2; D gene uncertain. CDR1 is SGHNT and CDR2 is YYREEE in the germline V gene (reference sequence). The V end lost 1 base, the J end lost 3 bases, and 7 bases lay between the germline ends. This CDR3 spans 13 amino acids. CDR3 sequence reads: CASSLPPDYGYTF. Written as DNA, the CDR3 is TGTGCCAGCAGCTTGCCCCCGGACTATGGCTACACCTTC.